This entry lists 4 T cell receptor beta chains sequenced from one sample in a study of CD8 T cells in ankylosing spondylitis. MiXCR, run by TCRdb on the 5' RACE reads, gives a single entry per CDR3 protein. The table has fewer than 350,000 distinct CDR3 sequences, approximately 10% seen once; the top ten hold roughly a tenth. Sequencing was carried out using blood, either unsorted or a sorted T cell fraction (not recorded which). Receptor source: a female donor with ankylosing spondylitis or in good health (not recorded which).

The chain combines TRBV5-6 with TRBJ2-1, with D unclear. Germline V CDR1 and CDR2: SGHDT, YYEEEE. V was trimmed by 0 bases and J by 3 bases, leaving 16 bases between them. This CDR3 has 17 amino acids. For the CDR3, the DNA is TGTGCCAGCAGCTTGGCCGGTAGCATTGGGATCTACAATGAGCAGTTCTTC. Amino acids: CASSLAGSIGIYNEQFF.

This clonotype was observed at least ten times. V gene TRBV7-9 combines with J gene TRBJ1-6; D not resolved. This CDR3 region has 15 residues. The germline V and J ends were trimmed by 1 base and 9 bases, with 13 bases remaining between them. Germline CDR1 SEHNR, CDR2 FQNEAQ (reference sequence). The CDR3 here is CASSLGRETSSPLHF. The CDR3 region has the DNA TGTGCCAGCAGCTTAGGTCGGGAAACCAGTTCACCCCTCCACTTT.

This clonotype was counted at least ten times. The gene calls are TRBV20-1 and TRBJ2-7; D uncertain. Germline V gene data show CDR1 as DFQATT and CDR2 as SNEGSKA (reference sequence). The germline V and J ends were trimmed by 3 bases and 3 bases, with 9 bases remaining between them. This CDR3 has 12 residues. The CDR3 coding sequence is TGCAGTGCTAGGGAAGAGTACTACGAGCAGTACTTC. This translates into CSAREEYYEQYF.

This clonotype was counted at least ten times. The CDR3 DNA sequence: TGTGCCAGCAGCAGTTGGGGCGCCGGCACAGATACGCAGTATTTT. Its translation: CASSSWGAGTDTQYF. The chain links TRBV12-3 or TRBV12-4 to TRBJ2-3; D is possibly TRBD1 (5 bases). The ends were cut back, 6 bases at V and 1 base at J, with 14 bases in the middle. This CDR3 comprises 15 residues.